The 22 T cell receptor beta chains below come from one sample, sequenced in a study of T cells after somatic rescue of genetic block (TCRdb year 2020). Libraries were prepared through the immunoSEQ multiplex PCR assay. Sourced from immuneACCESS, this table was stored by TCRdb with only in-frame sequences that have V and J called. A share of the clones is absent; for the studies checked, an unresolved V gene accounts for under half, and the remainder has no known explanation. For this sample the table gives 45,000 to 55,000 clones, of which around 96% were detected only once. The ten largest clonotypes hold 0.075% to 0.1% of the sample. Source material: peripheral blood mononuclear cells (PBMCs). These receptors came from a child less than two years old.

This clone has a single count. This chain joins TRBV10-3 and TRBJ1-1; D gene ambiguous. Germline CDR1 reads ENHRY; CDR2 reads SYGVKD. V was trimmed by 10 bases and J by 4 bases, leaving 13 bases between them. The CDR3 loop spans 12 amino acids. The CDR3 loop is CARESPPTEAFF. As DNA, the CDR3 is TGTGCCAGAGAGAGTCCCCCCACTGAAGCTTTCTTT.

The V gene is TRBV30, the J gene TRBJ1-1, with 7 bases fitting TRBD1. Trimming removed 1 base from V and 1 base from J; junction bases left unmatched: 9. CDR1 and CDR2 from the germline V gene are GTSNPN and SVGIG (reference sequence). This CDR3 region has 16 residues. The CDR3 protein is CAWSARGRGKNTEAFF. CDR3 in DNA: TGTGCCTGGAGTGCCCGGGGCAGGGGGAAGAACACTGAAGCTTTCTTT. The full variable domain, with the rest looked up from reference TRBV30 and TRBJ1-1, is SQTIHQWPATLVQPVGSPLSLECTVEGTSNPNLYWYRQAAGRGLQLLFYSVGIGQISSEVPQNLSASRPQDRQFILSSKKLLLSDSGFYLCAWSARGRGKNTEAFFGQGTRLTVV.

The chain has TRBV6-6 and TRBJ2-7; 8 bases line up with TRBD1. Trimming cost V 4 bases and J 2 bases; bases outside gene matches: 7. This CDR3 has 15 residues. The germline V gene encodes CDR1 MNHNY and CDR2 SVGAGI (reference sequence). In DNA form, the CDR3 reads TGTGCCAGCAGTTTCCCGGACAGGGCCCCCTACGAGCAGTACTTC. Translated, it gives CASSFPDRAPYEQYF.

The chain carries TRBV7-9 and TRBJ1-1, with a weak D call TRBD1 (6 bases). Germline V gives CDR1 SEHNR, CDR2 FQNEAQ (reference sequence). The V end lost 3 bases, the J end lost 0 bases, and 14 bases lay between the germline ends. The CDR3 consists of 16 residues. CDR3 in amino acids: CASSFDPDRMNTEAFF. The CDR3 DNA reads as TGTGCCAGCAGCTTCGACCCGGACAGAATGAACACTGAAGCTTTCTTT.

Comments on this clone: Sequence at one end of the junction differs from germline and may be a read error. The CDR3 nucleotides are TGTGCCGGCAGCCTTGGACCCGGGGAGCTGTTTTTT. Protein sequence: CAGSLGPGELFF. The V and J genes are TRBV13 and TRBJ2-2; D remains unclear. CDR3 length: 12 residues. Germline V CDR1 and CDR2: PRHDT, FYEKMQ (reference sequence).

The chain uses TRBV4-3 and TRBJ2-2; 7 nucleotides match TRBD2. In germline, CDR1 is LGHNA, CDR2 YSLEER. V shed 0 bases, J shed 2 bases, and the junction held 6 bases outside the gene matches. The CDR3 has 17 residues. This CDR3 is CASSQDRASGNTGELFF. The CDR3 DNA is TGCGCCAGCAGCCAAGATCGGGCTAGCGGAAACACCGGGGAGCTGTTTTTT.

The V and J genes are TRBV6-5 and TRBJ1-1, with TRBD1 matching over 8 bases. Germline V gene lookup returns CDR1 MNHEY and CDR2 SVGAGI. V shed 2 bases, J shed 5 bases, and the junction held 4 bases outside the gene matches. The CDR3 loop spans 14 amino acids. CDR3 residues: CASSYDRGGTEAFF. CDR3 coding DNA: TGTGCCAGCAGTTACGACAGGGGAGGAACTGAAGCTTTCTTT.

The chain carries TRBV9 and TRBJ2-3; the match to TRBD2 covers 12 bases. The V gene's germline CDR1 is SGDLS and CDR2 YYNGEE. Trimming cost V 0 bases and J 1 base; bases outside gene matches: 0. This CDR3 region has 16 residues. CDR3 in DNA: TGTGCCAGCAGCGTAGGGACTAGCGGGGGCACAGATACGCAGTATTTT. Residues: CASSVGTSGGTDTQYF. The variable domain in full, with the rest retrieved from reference TRBV9 and TRBJ2-3, is DSGVTQTPKHLITATGQRVTLRCSPRSGDLSVYWYQQSLDQGLQFLIQYYNGEERAKGNILERFSAQQFPDLHSELNLSSLELGDSALYFCASSVGTSGGTDTQYFGPGTRLTVL.

The chain employs TRBV10-3 and TRBJ2-2, with D hard to call. CDR1 is ENHRY and CDR2 is SYGVKD in the germline V gene. The CDR3 contains 12 residues. V was clipped by 6 bases and J by 4 bases, with 6 bases between them. DNA for the CDR3: TGTGCCATCAGCTCCTTCACCGGGGAGCTGTTTTTT. Translated: CAISSFTGELFF.

The V call is TRBV11-2, the J call TRBJ1-2, with 7 bases aligning to TRBD1. V trimming: 4 bases; J trimming: 4 bases; junction bases outside the gene matches: 0. In germline, CDR1 is SGHAT, CDR2 FQNNGV. There are 12 residues in the CDR3. This CDR3 reads CASSSGGYGYTF. Written as DNA, the CDR3 is TGTGCCAGCAGCTCAGGGGGCTATGGCTACACCTTC.

The V and J genes are TRBV11-2 and TRBJ1-2, with TRBD1 matching 7 bases. The CDR3 has 13 residues. V gave up 2 bases and J gave up 4 bases; unmatched junction bases: 1. Germline values: CDR1 SGHAT, CDR2 FQNNGV. CDR3 DNA sequence: TGTGCCAGCAGCTTACCAGGGGGCTATGGCTACACCTTC. Its translation: CASSLPGGYGYTF.

The CDR3 loop reads CASSYGAGNEKLFF. As DNA, the CDR3 is TGTGCCAGCAGTTACGGAGCAGGCAATGAAAAACTGTTTTTT. The V and J genes are TRBV6-5 and TRBJ1-4; no firm D call. Germline V CDR1 and CDR2: MNHEY, SVGAGI. The CDR3 is 14 residues long. Trimming removed 2 bases from V and 5 bases from J, with 9 bases in between.

The chain recombines TRBV5-1 with TRBJ2-4; TRBD2 might be the D (6 bases). The CDR3 totals 15 residues. V lost 3 bases to trimming and J lost 0 bases, with 10 bases between them. Per germline, CDR1 SGHRS and CDR2 YFSETQ. The CDR3 DNA follows: TGCGCCAGCAGCTACGGGGGACTAGCCAAAAACATTCAGTACTTC. It specifies CASSYGGLAKNIQYF.

This rearrangement joins TRBV5-1 to TRBJ2-5, with 7 bases matching TRBD2. The V gene end was trimmed by 6 bases and the J gene end by 1 base; junction bases not matched to a gene: 12. In germline, CDR1 is SGHRS, CDR2 YFSETQ. This CDR3 is built from 16 residues. The CDR3 region has the DNA TGCGCCAGCAAATCGAGGGAGGGCCCTCGCCAAGAGACCCAGTACTTC. This gives the protein CASKSREGPRQETQYF.

CDR3 bases: TGCGCCAGCAGCCCCGGACTAGCGGGAGCTGGGGCCGGCTACGAGCAGTACTTC. This gives the protein CASSPGLAGAGAGYEQYF. The chain has TRBV4-1 and TRBJ2-7, with 13 bases that match TRBD2. The CDR3 totals 18 residues. The germline gives CDR1 MGHRA, CDR2 YSYEKL. Trimming took 4 bases from V and 3 from J; bases not matched to a gene: 12.

V gene TRBV9 combines with J gene TRBJ2-3; D may be TRBD1 or TRBD2 (5 bases each). CDR1 is SGDLS and CDR2 is YYNGEE in the germline V gene. The CDR3 sequence is 13 residues long. V dropped 7 bases and J dropped 4 bases, with 13 bases sitting between them. In nucleotides, the CDR3 is TGTGCCAGCGGGGGTAGCCCGTCAGATACGCAGTATTTT. Its protein product is CASGGSPSDTQYF.

This chain's CDR3 is CASSYWGGYTF. DNA for the CDR3: TGTGCCAGCAGTTACTGGGGCGGCTACACCTTC. The chain joins TRBV6-5 to TRBJ1-2, with D perhaps TRBD1 (5 bases). The CDR3 is made up of 11 amino acids. V was trimmed by 1 base and J by 8 bases, leaving 5 bases between them. CDR1 and CDR2 from the germline V gene are MNHEY and SVGAGI.

CDR3 sequence (DNA): TGTGCCAGCAGCTGGAGGGGGCTTATGAACACTGAAGCTTTCTTT. Amino acids: CASSWRGLMNTEAFF. This chain links TRBV5-6 with TRBJ1-1; 7 nucleotides line up with TRBD1. J lost 0 bases, V lost 3 bases, and 5 bases had no gene match. Germline CDR1 and CDR2: SGHDT and YYEEEE. The CDR3 is 15 residues long.

This chain joins TRBV13 and TRBJ2-1; 8 positions match TRBD1. After removal of 4 bases from V and 7 bases from J, the junction contained 0 bases not matched to a gene. This CDR3 has 12 amino acids. Germline-derived CDR1 and CDR2 are PRHDT and FYEKMQ (reference sequence). The CDR3 loop is CASSWDRNEQFF. The CDR3 DNA is TGTGCCAGCAGCTGGGACAGGAATGAGCAGTTCTTC.

The chain carries TRBV4-1 and TRBJ2-1, with 7 bases fitting TRBD2. V shed 4 bases, J shed 9 bases, and the junction held 3 bases outside the gene matches. The germline V gene has CDR1 MGHRA and CDR2 YSYEKL. The CDR3 is made up of 12 amino acids. The CDR3 coding sequence is TGCGCCAGCAGCCGCGCGGGAGTTGAGCAGTTCTTC. Amino acid sequence: CASSRAGVEQFF.

The chain joins TRBV7-8 to TRBJ1-1, with TRBD1 as a possible D gene (5 bases). The CDR3 spans 14 residues. Trimming shortened V by 0 bases and J by 5 bases, and 10 bases separated the two germline ends. In germline, CDR1 is SGHVS, CDR2 FQNEAQ. This CDR3 is CASSLAGGRTEAFF. The CDR3, as DNA: TGTGCCAGCAGCTTAGCCGGGGGAAGGACTGAAGCTTTCTTT.

This chain connects TRBV5-1 to TRBJ2-7; TRBD1 matches 9 bases. CDR1 and CDR2 (germline): SGHRS, YFSETQ. CDR3 length equals 14 residues. V was pared by 3 bases and J by 5 bases, with 6 bases of the junction left unmatched. CDR3 DNA: TGCGCCAGCAGCTGGGGGACAGGGAGGAACGAGCAGTACTTC. It is translated as CASSWGTGRNEQYF.